This TCR beta chain comes out of a study of shared clonotypes between healthy human individuals. Libraries were prepared by immunoSEQ multiplex PCR; TCRdb keeps only in-frame clonotypes and omits some of them. This table has about 2.3 million clones, around 90% appearing once. CDR3 size: 15 residues. The germline V and J ends were trimmed by 7 bases and 3 bases, with 16 bases remaining between them. Per the germline V gene, CDR1 is MNHEY and CDR2 is SMNVEV (reference sequence). The sequencing input was naive CD4+ T cells from PBMCs. The subset here: CD45RA+ positively selected. This TCR was recovered from a man younger than 35 in good health. Some clones in this sample may be carry-over from other donors' samples. The chain is built from TRBV27 and TRBJ2-4; D possibly uses TRBD1 or TRBD2 (6 bases each). CDR3 region: CASTRREGGKNIQYF. The CDR3 nucleotides read TGTGCCAGCACCCGAAGAGAGGGGGGCAAAAACATTCAGTACTTC.